This TCR beta chain was documented in a study of cytomegalovirus exposure and HLA in healthy donors. Broader study findings: Analysis performed later showed TCR beta chains linked to HLA being more clonally expanded than equally common others.

The CDR3 extends over 13 amino acids. Trimming removed 8 bases at V and 0 bases at J, with 10 bases between. CDR1 and CDR2 (germline): MNHEY, SMNVEV (reference sequence). This clone occurred a few times. Its target is unknown. This PCR relied on a set of 60 Vbeta primers and 13 Jbeta primers. The protocol was immunoSEQ multiplex PCR, while the TCRdb copy is restricted to in-frame clones and leaves out a portion. The sample holds a few hundred thousand clones; under 90% are singletons and the top ten take roughly 0.31%. Sample: PBMCs. This sequence joins TRBV27 and TRBJ1-2, with D maybe TRBD1 (5 bases). This receptor was taken from a girl under 10 years old in good health and CMV-seronegative. The CDR3 DNA follows: TGTGCCAGCTCGACAGACCCTAACTATGGCTACACCTTC. Its protein product is CASSTDPNYGYTF.